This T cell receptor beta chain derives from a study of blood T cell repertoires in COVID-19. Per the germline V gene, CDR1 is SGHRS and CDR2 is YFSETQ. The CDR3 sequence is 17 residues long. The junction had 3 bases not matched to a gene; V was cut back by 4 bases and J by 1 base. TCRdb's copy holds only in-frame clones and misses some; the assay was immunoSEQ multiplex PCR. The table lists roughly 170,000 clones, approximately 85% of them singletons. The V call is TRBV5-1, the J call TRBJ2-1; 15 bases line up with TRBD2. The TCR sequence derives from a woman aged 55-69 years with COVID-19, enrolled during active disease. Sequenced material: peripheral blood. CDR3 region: CASSRTSGGVSYNEQFF. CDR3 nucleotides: TGCGCCAGCAGCCGGACTAGCGGGGGGGTATCCTACAATGAGCAGTTCTTC.